Shown below are 32 T cell receptor beta chains from a single sample sequenced in a study of T cell clonality in common variable immunodeficiency. TCRdb's copy holds only in-frame clones and misses some; the assay was immunoSEQ multiplex PCR. This repertoire holds about 52,000 clones, and none appear only once. The sequenced sample was peripheral blood mononuclear cells. The receptors here all came from a person between 18 and 75 years old in good health.

This clone was recorded many times. Sequencing ends 3 residues short of the CDR3 end; the germline J gene provides the rest. The chain has TRBV2 and TRBJ2-7, with D perhaps TRBD1 (6 bases). The CDR3 has 14 amino acids. Germline V lookup: CDR1 SNHLY, CDR2 FYNNEI. V gave up 7 bases and J gave up 2 bases, with 15 bases separating them. CDR3 region: CASNGNRAAYEQYF. The CDR3 DNA, read in part, is TGTGCCAGCAATGGGAACAGGGCCGCCTACGAG. Using reference TRBV2 and TRBJ2-7 for the parts outside the CDR3, the full variable domain is EPEVTQTPSHQVTQMGQEVILRCVPISNHLYFYWYRQILGQKVEFLVSFYNNEISEKSEIFDDQFSVERPDGSNFTLKIRSTKLEDSAMYFCASNGNRAAYEQYFGPGTRLTVT.

This clone was observed many times. The read ends 3 residues shy of where the CDR3 ends; the end is completed using the germline J gene. J is TRBJ2-7 and V is TRBV6-2 or TRBV6-3; 8 bases line up with TRBD1. With 6 bases clipped from V and 0 bases from J, the junction kept 7 bases outside the gene matches. The CDR3 sequence is 15 residues long. Germline V gene sequence: CDR1 MNHEY, CDR2 SVGEGT. CDR3 DNA, as far as it was read: TGTGCCAGCAGGGGAGACAGGGGCGGCTCCTACGAG. Residues: CASRGDRGGSYE. The whole CDR3 region reads CASRGDRGGSYEQYF.

This clone was seen many times. The CDR3 goes on 3 residues after the read ends, and that part is filled in from the germline J gene. The chain carries TRBV20-1 and TRBJ2-1; a weak D match, TRBD2 (6 bases). This CDR3 region has 14 residues. CDR1 DFQATT and CDR2 SNEGSKA come from the germline V gene (reference sequence). V was shortened by 5 bases and J by 5 bases, with 16 bases between the two germline ends. The DNA read from the CDR3 is TGCAGTGCTCCACGACTAGGACCTCACAATGAG. Its protein is CSAPRLGPHNE. The whole CDR3 protein is CSAPRLGPHNEQFF.

This clone was picked up a small number of times. From the germline J gene comes the end of the CDR3, since the read stops 3 residues before it. V is TRBV19 and J is TRBJ2-2; D remains ambiguous. The CDR3 is 12 amino acids. The germline V gene has CDR1 LNHDA and CDR2 SQIVND (reference sequence). The sequenced CDR3 bases are TGTGCCAGTAGGAGAACTAATGAAAAG. Translation: CASRRTNEK. The entire CDR3 is CASRRTNEKLFF.

This clone was recorded at least ten times. Coverage ceases 3 residues before the CDR3 finishes, and the germline J gene fills in the end. The chain couples TRBV30 to TRBJ1-4; D not certain. V lost 3 bases, J lost 4 bases, and 15 bases lay in between. The CDR3 totals 15 residues. Germline V CDR1 and CDR2: GTSNPN, SVGIG (reference sequence). The CDR3 here is CAWSVGLANNEKLFF. The CDR3 bases that were read are TGTGCCTGGAGCGTAGGTTTAGCTAATAATGAAAAA.

As to this clone: The read comes to an end 3 residues before the CDR3 does, leaving the germline J gene to fill in the end. The chain employs TRBV2 and TRBJ2-7; perhaps D is TRBD1 or TRBD2 (5 bases each). Per the germline V gene, CDR1 is SNHLY and CDR2 is FYNNEI. Deletions cut 5 bases from V and 4 bases from J, with 15 bases between. The CDR3 runs 14 residues. The CDR3 loop is CASSKYEGSYEQYF. Partial CDR3 DNA: TGTGCCAGCAGTAAATACGAGGGGTCATACGAG.

This clone was picked up many times. The read ends 3 residues shy of where the CDR3 ends; the end is completed using the germline J gene. This chain links TRBV7-9 with TRBJ2-5; 8 bases line up with TRBD2. Losses at the gene ends were 1 base for V and 5 bases for J; bases not matched to a gene: 6. CDR1 and CDR2 from the germline V gene are SEHNR and FQNEAQ (reference sequence). This CDR3 comprises 15 residues. CDR3 in amino acids: CASSLVSGMVETQYF. CDR3 DNA (partial): TGTGCCAGCAGCTTAGTTAGCGGGATGGTCGAGACC.

This clone was detected ten times or more. The read falls 3 residues short of the CDR3 end, and the missing part is taken from the germline J gene. The rearrangement links TRBV4-2 to TRBJ2-3; 9 positions match TRBD2. The CDR3 length is 17 residues. V was pared by 2 bases and J by 8 bases, with 14 bases of the junction left unmatched. Germline loops: CDR1 LGHNA, CDR2 YNFKEQ. CDR3 amino acids: CASSQSGAGGHRITQYF. CDR3 bases read: TGTGCCAGCAGCCAATCGGGAGCGGGGGGCCATCGTATTACG.

This clone was seen repeatedly, ten times or more. The CDR3 extends 3 residues past the end of the read, so its final part is completed from the germline J gene. The chain recombines TRBV5-1 with TRBJ1-4; D unresolved. This CDR3 is built from 14 residues. CDR1 and CDR2 (germline): SGHRS, YFSETQ. The V gene lost 5 bases and the J gene lost 3 bases, with 11 bases spanning the gap. CDR3 residues: CASSNPQSNEKLFF. Incomplete CDR3 DNA: TGCGCCAGCAGTAACCCCCAGTCTAATGAAAAA.

This clone occurred many times. The read finishes 3 residues shy of the CDR3 end, and the germline J gene is used to complete it. This chain connects TRBV20-1 to TRBJ2-2, with D uncertain. The ends were cut back, 5 bases at V and 2 bases at J, with 12 bases in the middle. Germline V gene sequence: CDR1 DFQATT, CDR2 SNEGSKA (reference sequence). The CDR3 loop spans 14 amino acids. The CDR3 loop is CSASPTLNTGELFF. The sequenced CDR3 bases are TGCAGTGCTTCTCCAACTCTAAACACCGGGGAG.

This clone has at least ten counts. The CDR3 end falls 3 residues outside the read, so it is completed with the germline J gene. This CDR3 is also generated by other DNA sequences in the sample. The J gene is TRBJ2-1, the V gene TRBV6-1; the D gene is possibly TRBD1 (6 bases). V lost 3 bases and J lost 8, with 11 bases in between. The CDR3 is 13 residues long. Looked up from germline, CDR1 is MNHNS and CDR2 is SASEGT. Partial CDR3 DNA: TGTGCCAGCAGTGAGAGGCAGGGGCATGAG. Amino acids: CASSERQGHE. The full-length CDR3 reads as CASSERQGHEQFF.

At least ten counts were recorded for this clone. Sequencing ends 3 residues short of the CDR3 end; the germline J gene provides the rest. The chain is built from TRBV30 and TRBJ2-7; 9 bases are shared with TRBD2. V shed 4 bases, J shed 6 bases, and the junction held 4 bases outside the gene matches. CDR1 is GTSNPN and CDR2 is SVGIG in the germline V gene (reference sequence). CDR3 length equals 12 residues. The CDR3 DNA, read in part, is TGTGCCTGGACGGGACTAGCTCGCGAG. Translation: CAWTGLARE. The CDR3 in its entirety is CAWTGLAREQYF.

This clone was detected a few times. Sequence at one end of the junction differs from germline and may be a read error. Additional DNA sequences in this sample encode the identical CDR3. CDR3 loop: CASRHDRGSGNTIYF. The DNA read from the CDR3 is TGCGCCAGCAGGCATGACAGGGGATCTGGAAACACA. The V gene is TRBV5-1, the J gene TRBJ1-3; 8 positions agree with TRBD1. The read gets to within 3 residues of the CDR3 end, and the germline J gene fills in the rest. The CDR3 has 15 residues. Germline-derived CDR1 and CDR2 are SGHRS and YFSETQ.

This clone was detected ten times or more. Coverage ceases 3 residues before the CDR3 finishes, and the germline J gene fills in the end. The chain has TRBV2 and TRBJ2-1; D is unclear. Germline V lookup: CDR1 SNHLY, CDR2 FYNNEI. This CDR3 has 13 residues. V was clipped by 5 bases and J by 0 bases, with 5 bases between them. CDR3 bases read: TGTGCCAGCAGTAGTAGCTCCTACAATGAG. Protein sequence: CASSSSSYNE. The full CDR3 reads CASSSSSYNEQFF.

This clone was counted ten times or more. Sequencing ends 3 residues short of the CDR3 end; the germline J gene provides the rest. The genes are TRBV11-2 and TRBJ2-2, with 12 positions matching TRBD2. CDR3 length: 15 residues. After removal of 4 bases from V and 6 bases from J, the junction contained 3 bases not matched to a gene. The germline V gene has CDR1 SGHAT and CDR2 FQNNGV. CDR3 loop: CASSSTSGSAGELFF. Partial CDR3 DNA: TGTGCCAGCAGCTCGACTAGCGGGAGTGCCGGGGAG.

In its sample, this clone was seen many times. Read coverage stops 3 residues before the CDR3 terminus; the germline J gene supplies the remainder. The chain has TRBV29-1 and TRBJ1-5; D is possibly TRBD1 (6 bases). The CDR3 loop spans 14 amino acids. The germline V gene has CDR1 SQVTM and CDR2 ANQGSEA. Trimming left V 7 bases short and J 4 bases short, with 17 bases between. The CDR3 protein is CSGSGQLGNQPQHF. The DNA read from the CDR3 is TGCAGCGGATCAGGACAGCTTGGTAATCAGCCC.

Ten or more counts support this clone. One junction end does not reproduce the germline sequence, and a read error may be involved. The CDR3 end lies 3 residues beyond the end of the read and is filled in from the germline J gene. J is TRBJ2-3 and V is TRBV4-2, with 9 bases that match TRBD2. Germline loops: CDR1 LGHNA, CDR2 YNFKEQ. The CDR3 runs 17 residues. CDR3 residues: CASSQGLAGLPGDTQYF. The DNA read from the CDR3 is TGCGCCAGCAGCCAAGGTCTAGCGGGACTCCCTGGAGATACG.

This clone was observed many times. The read terminates 3 residues before the CDR3 end, so the remaining end is supplied by the germline J gene. J is TRBJ2-6 and V is TRBV4-2; 10 bases match TRBD1. The V gene end was trimmed by 4 bases and the J gene end by 2 bases; junction bases not matched to a gene: 11. Germline-derived CDR1 and CDR2 are LGHNA and YNFKEQ. The CDR3 loop spans 19 amino acids. The CDR3 here is CASSRVGDRGHAGANVLTF. The sequenced CDR3 bases are TGTGCCAGCAGCCGGGTGGGTGACAGGGGGCATGCTGGGGCCAACGTC.

This clone was found a few times. The CDR3 end lies 3 residues beyond the end of the read and is filled in from the germline J gene. The V and J genes are TRBV7-8 and TRBJ2-7, with TRBD2 as a possible D gene (6 bases). This CDR3 is built from 16 residues. Between the trimmed V and J ends, which lost 6 bases and 4 bases, there was a span of 22 bases. Looked up from germline, CDR1 is SGHVS and CDR2 is FQNEAQ. Here the CDR3 reads CASSSTRGWGQYEQYF. The CDR3 bases that were read are TGTGCCAGCAGTTCAACACGGGGGTGGGGTCAATACGAG.

A note on this clone: The read comes to an end 3 residues before the CDR3 does, leaving the germline J gene to fill in the end. This chain joins TRBV2 and TRBJ2-5; 7 bases are shared with TRBD2. The CDR3 totals 15 residues. The germline gives CDR1 SNHLY, CDR2 FYNNEI. The V gene end was trimmed by 3 bases and the J gene end by 5 bases; junction bases not matched to a gene: 9. This chain's CDR3 is CASSELAGVGETQYF. The sequenced CDR3 bases are TGTGCCAGCAGTGAGCTTGCGGGAGTGGGGGAGACC.

This clone was detected ten times or more. The read halts 3 residues ahead of the CDR3 end, with the missing end drawn from the germline J gene. This sequence joins TRBV12-5 and TRBJ2-3; 12 bases align to TRBD2. This CDR3 contains 16 residues. V gave up 6 bases and J gave up 5 bases; unmatched junction bases: 9. Germline assignment: CDR1 LGHNT and CDR2 FRNRAP. Partial CDR3 DNA: TGTGCTAGTGGGGGCTCGACTAGCGGGGGTGGAGATACG. Translating it yields CASGGSTSGGGDT. The full CDR3 protein is CASGGSTSGGGDTQYF.

This clone was seen ten or more times. The CDR3 extends 3 residues past the end of the read, so its final part is completed from the germline J gene. The chain couples TRBV5-6 to TRBJ2-2, with 11 positions matching TRBD2. The CDR3 runs to 15 residues. Germline values: CDR1 SGHDT, CDR2 YYEEEE. The V and J ends lost 4 bases and 6 bases, in that order; junction bases with no gene match: 5. The sequenced part of the CDR3 DNA is TGTGCCAGCAGCCTCCTAGCGGGGGGCCCCGGGGAG. It specifies CASSLLAGGPGE. The whole CDR3 sequence reads CASSLLAGGPGELFF.

In this sample, this clone turned up a few times. From the germline J gene comes the end of the CDR3, since the read stops 3 residues before it. The rearrangement uses TRBV7-2 and TRBJ1-2; D is possibly TRBD1 (5 bases). There are 15 residues in the CDR3. Per germline, CDR1 SGHTA and CDR2 FQGNSA. The DNA read from the CDR3 is TGTGCCAGCAGAGACGAGGGCAGGGTGGACTACGAC. Translated: CASRDEGRVDYD. The whole CDR3 protein reads CASRDEGRVDYDYTF.

In this sample, this clone turned up many times. With the read ending 3 residues before the CDR3 end, the germline J gene is used to fill in that end. V and J are TRBV5-4 and TRBJ2-7; tentative D call: TRBD2 (7 bases). The germline gives CDR1 SGHNT, CDR2 YYREEE (reference sequence). The germline V and J ends were trimmed by 4 bases and 3 bases, with 20 bases remaining between them. The length of the CDR3 is 16 residues. Here the CDR3 reads CASSDGGGQHNYEQYF. The sequenced part of the CDR3 DNA is TGTGCCAGCAGCGATGGGGGGGGACAACACAACTACGAG.

This clone was counted at least ten times. The CDR3 goes on 3 residues after the read ends, and that part is filled in from the germline J gene. The chain uses TRBV4-2 and TRBJ1-1; the D gene is possibly TRBD1 (6 bases). The ends were cut back, 0 bases at V and 0 bases at J, with 8 bases in the middle. The germline CDR1 and CDR2 sequences are LGHNA and YNFKEQ. The CDR3 extends over 15 amino acids. CDR3 DNA, as far as it was read: TGTGCCAGCAGCCAAGATGGACAGCTGAACACTGAA. This codes for CASSQDGQLNTE. In full, the CDR3 is CASSQDGQLNTEAFF.

This clone was observed many times. The sequenced fragment ends 3 residues before the CDR3 boundary, so the rest is inferred from the germline J gene. V usage is TRBV30 and J usage is TRBJ2-2; no firm D call. This CDR3 contains 14 residues. Looked up from germline, CDR1 is GTSNPN and CDR2 is SVGIG (reference sequence). The CDR3 here is CAWNLGSTNEKLFF. The part of the CDR3 DNA that was read is TGTGCCTGGAACCTGGGTTCAACTAATGAAAAG.

This clone was counted many times. Read data end 3 residues before the CDR3 end; the end is taken from the germline J gene. The chain carries TRBV7-9 and TRBJ1-2; D perhaps matches TRBD1 (6 bases). Looked up from germline, CDR1 is SEHNR and CDR2 is FQNEAQ (reference sequence). The CDR3 has 13 residues. Trimming took off 9 bases at V and 3 bases at J, with 14 bases between the two ends. The DNA read from the CDR3 is TGTGCCAGTTTACAGGGAATTGACTATGGC. It translates to CASLQGIDYG. The CDR3 in its entirety is CASLQGIDYGYTF.

This clone was seen repeatedly, ten times or more. With the read ending 3 residues before the CDR3 end, the germline J gene is used to fill in that end. The V and J genes are TRBV2 and TRBJ2-1, with 9 bases identical to TRBD2. The CDR3 totals 15 residues. V gave up 6 bases and J gave up 3 bases; unmatched junction bases: 6. The V gene's germline CDR1 is SNHLY and CDR2 FYNNEI. The CDR3 spells CASSPGTSIYNEQFF. Partial CDR3 DNA: TGTGCCAGCAGCCCCGGGACTAGCATCTACAATGAG.

In its sample, this clone was seen a few times. The missing CDR3 end, 3 residues past where the read stops, is filled in from the germline J gene. The chain links TRBV10-2 to TRBJ2-7, with D tentatively TRBD2 (6 bases). The CDR3 extends over 12 amino acids. Germline CDR1 reads WSHSY; CDR2 reads SAAADI. V dropped 7 bases and J dropped 3 bases, with 10 bases sitting between them. The DNA read from the CDR3 is TGCGCCAGCACGGGGGAGCACTACGAG. Amino acid sequence: CASTGEHYE. The CDR3 in its entirety is CASTGEHYEQYF.

This clone has more than one count but fewer than ten. A read error may explain this, as a much larger clone is one base away. The read finishes 3 residues shy of the CDR3 end, and the germline J gene is used to complete it. Other nucleotide sequences from this sample produce the same CDR3. This sequence joins TRBV6-2 or TRBV6-3 and TRBJ2-6; no clear D gene. Germline lookup yields CDR1 MNHEY and CDR2 SVGEGT. This CDR3 comprises 15 residues. The part of the CDR3 DNA that was read is TGCGCCAGCAGTTACGACAACTCTGGGGCCAACGTC. Its protein is CASSYDNSGANV. The complete CDR3 reads CASSYDNSGANVLTF.

This clone was seen only a few times. The read ends 3 residues before the CDR3 terminus; that terminus is restored from the germline J gene. The chain links TRBV20-1 to TRBJ1-1, with D hard to call. CDR3 length equals 14 residues. Germline V gives CDR1 DFQATT, CDR2 SNEGSKA (reference sequence). The CDR3 DNA, read in part, is TGCAGTGCAAGCGGGCTAGTCTCTCAAGAGACA. Amino acids: CSASGLVSQET. The entire CDR3 protein reads CSASGLVSQETAFF.

This clone was counted at least ten times. The read finishes 3 residues shy of the CDR3 end, and the germline J gene is used to complete it. This rearrangement joins TRBV18 to TRBJ2-1; possibly TRBD1 for D (6 bases). Between the trimmed V and J ends, which lost 1 base and 2 bases, there was a span of 9 bases. CDR3 length equals 15 residues. The germline CDR1 and CDR2 sequences are KGHSH and LQKENI. The CDR3 sequence: CASSPQQGTYNEQFF. Partial CDR3 DNA: TGTGCCAGCTCACCACAGCAGGGGACCTACAATGAG.